This TCR beta chain derives from a study of beta chain features in type 1 diabetes. About the study: Healthy donors and patients had similar age, gender and cell yields. General study points: The study found fewer insertions and more deletions at VDJ junctions in type 1 diabetes patients.

Expressed TCRB transcripts were sequenced because the entire RNA isolate underwent reverse transcription. Here immunoSEQ multiplex PCR was the method, and the copy in TCRdb shows in-frame clones only, minus some. This sample has about 360,000 clones, with roughly 12% found just once. The V end lost 0 bases, the J end lost 4 bases, and 13 bases lay between the germline ends. Germline CDR1 SGHRS, CDR2 YFSETQ. The CDR3 consists of 15 residues. In total, each donor contributed a single heparinised blood draw that averaged about 120 mL. This clone was recorded a few times. Its antigen is as yet unknown. The rearrangement uses TRBV5-1 and TRBJ1-1; no clear D gene. The sequence derives from a man younger than 30 in good health. Sequencing was performed on naive CD4+ T cells from blood. CDR3 bases: TGCGCCAGCAGCTTGGATGGGCCCCGGCGCACTGAAGCTTTCTTT. Translation: CASSLDGPRRTEAFF.